The entry below gives a single T cell receptor (beta chain) sequence along with its context. The antigen remains undetermined. With molecular barcodes, quantitative 5'-RACE was used to make the TCR beta libraries. TCRdb passed the 5' RACE reads through MiXCR, listing each CDR3 protein once. The top ten hold about 1% of the sample, which has 350,000 to 550,000 distinct CDR3 sequences, 20% to 30% seen once. There are 16 residues in the CDR3. With 5 bases removed from V and 12 bases from J, the gap between germline ends came to 26 bases. Germline CDR1 is SGHTA and CDR2 is FQGNSA. This sample stems from a study of CD8 T cells in ankylosing spondylitis. Study-wide results and caveats: What appeared characteristic of ankylosing spondylitis blood was a TCR beta motif of eight highly homologous variants.

The receptor was derived from a male donor with ankylosing spondylitis. The sample consisted of blood, either unsorted or a sorted T cell fraction (not recorded which). The chain is built from TRBV7-2 and TRBJ2-1; D is unresolved. The CDR3 DNA follows: TGTGCCAGCAGCAAAGAACCGGGCCTCAAGGGTCTAGGGCAGTTCTTC. It codes for CASSKEPGLKGLGQFF.